This T cell receptor beta chain was obtained from a study of blood T cell repertoires in COVID-19. Study summary: Researchers got acute and convalescent COVID-19 samples from the United States, Italy and Spain. Sample material is recorded as cDNA or gDNA derived from T cells, B-cell-depleted T cells, or PBMCs.

Followed over time, Seattle patients had been enrolled while infection was active. The CDR3 is 17 residues long. Germline CDR1 and CDR2: LGHDT and YNNKEL (reference sequence). The trim removed 1 base at V and 0 bases at J, leaving 6 bases unmatched. In the source study's methods: Amplification with reference gene primers provided the estimates of nucleated cell counts. The assay was immunoSEQ multiplex PCR, and TCRdb's table has in-frame clones only and misses some. That table gives V, J and clone size, and the DNA gave D and trimming. Of some 200,000 clones in the sample, 85% to 90% were seen once. This chain joins TRBV3-1 (or the pseudogene TRBV3-2) and TRBJ2-4, with 7 bases matching TRBD1. Sequencing was done on a sample of peripheral blood. This clonotype was sampled from a woman aged 55-70 years with COVID-19, enrolled during active disease. CDR3 nucleotide sequence: TGTGCCAGCAGCCAAGGACGGGACAGACTAGCCAAAAACATTCAGTACTTC. It translates to CASSQGRDRLAKNIQYF.